This T cell receptor beta chain emerged from a study of monozygotic twins with inflammatory bowel disease (dated by TCRdb to about 2019). Describing the broader study: The complete study included approximately 30 monozygotic twin pairs: 19 IBD-discordant Danish pairs and nine German pairs, of which four were IBD-concordant and five were IBD-discordant. Within discordant pairs, disease-associated traits were sought mainly by comparing IBD patients with their genetically identical healthy co-twins. Each individual had, on average, about 151 000 unique TCRalpha sequences and 181 000 unique TCRbeta sequences available for analysis.

Libraries came from 5' RACE. The input for every TCR library was roughly 3,300 ng of total RNA. For each sample, cDNA synthesis was carried out in eight separate reactions using SMARTScribe reverse transcriptase. During cDNA synthesis, unique molecular identifiers containing a 6-nucleotide sample barcode were introduced by template switching. TCRalpha and TCRbeta cDNA was amplified in two nested PCRs of 16 and 9 cycles, and bead purification was carried out after each PCR. Before amplification, the cDNA was treated with uracil DNA-glycosylase and purified using the QIAquick PCR purification kit. The second PCR was the step at which Illumina TruSeq-compatible adapters and sample-specific barcodes were added. Library quality and concentration were checked on TapeStation and Qubit, and libraries were pooled at 4.5 to 5.5 ng each. Pooled libraries were sequenced on an Illumina HiSeq2500 single-index Rapid Run with 2 x 100 bp reads and custom sequencing primers. On the study's bioinformatics: PCR and sequencing errors were corrected by UMI-based consensus assembly using MiGEC version 1.2.6. V(D)J alignment, clonotype assembly and CDR3 extraction were performed with MiXCR version 2.1.1. Normalisation of gene usage, clonotype sharing and MAIT/NKT TCR abundance was achieved by analysing the top 1000, 10 000 and 20 000 clonotypes per sample. After downsampling to 27 000 UMIs, diversity was calculated as the inverse Simpson index using the vegan R package. Paired Mann-Whitney U tests were applied to discordant twin pairs, and Benjamini-Hochberg correction was used for multiple testing. One entry per CDR3 protein sequence results from the TCRdb reprocessing of the reads, with DNA left out. Here the V and J calls rest on TCRdb's processing, not on the authors' analysis. This sample's listing comprises just over 300,000 distinct CDR3 sequences. Clones ranked in the top ten supply about 5% of the sample.

From each donor, an approximately 2.5 ml peripheral blood sample was drawn into PAXgene tubes and stored at -80 degrees C. Total RNA was isolated from whole blood with the PAXgene blood miRNA kit on an automated QIAcube, without T cell sorting. Peripheral blood from monozygotic twin pairs concordant or discordant for inflammatory bowel disease was subjected to deep TCRalpha and TCRbeta repertoire profiling with unique molecular barcoding. For every twin pair, smoking habits were documented, and each individual was categorised as a current, former or never smoker. The paper as a whole reports these results and caveats: Differing immunosuppressive treatments among patients may have added background noise and inter-individual variability to the repertoires. Repertoire similarity did not differ between concordant and discordant twins, which could be due to limited statistical power. No single strong signal or clonotype linked to IBD turned up in the results, so the idea that one exists was not supported. TCRbeta repertoire diversity, by inverse Simpson index, was decreased in IBD patients compared with their healthy co-twins. IBD patients shared fewer clonotypes with other individuals than healthy twins did, most markedly in patients showing signs of disease activity. Different T cell subtypes could not be distinguished in the analysis.

The germline V gene specifies SGHRS as CDR1 and YFSETQ as CDR2. The CDR3 runs 14 residues from the cysteine to the phenylalanine. No DNA is listed. Concerning this clonotype: Its antigen has not been determined.

Recombination linked TRBV5-1 to TRBJ1-1; TCRdb proposes TRBD1, but this gene call is untestable without DNA. Sequencing used blood. The TCR sequence derives from a human donor with ulcerative colitis or Crohn's disease, or a healthy co-twin of an affected twin (not recorded which). CDR3 region: CASSLVSGGRKAFF.